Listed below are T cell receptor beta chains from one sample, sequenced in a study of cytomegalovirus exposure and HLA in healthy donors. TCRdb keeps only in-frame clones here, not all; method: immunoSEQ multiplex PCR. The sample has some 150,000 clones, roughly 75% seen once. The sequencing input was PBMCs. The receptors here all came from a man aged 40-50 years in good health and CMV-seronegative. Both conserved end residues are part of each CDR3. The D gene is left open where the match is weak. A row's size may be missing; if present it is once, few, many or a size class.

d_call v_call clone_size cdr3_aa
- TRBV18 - CASSQDRLTNEKLFF
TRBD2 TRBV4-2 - CASSQEGDSGGYYEQYF
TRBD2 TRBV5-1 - CASSLGSGGSYEQYF
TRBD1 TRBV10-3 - CATAGQGANEQYF
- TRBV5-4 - CASSFVNSEQYF
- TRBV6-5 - CASRDSPTDTQYF
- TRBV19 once CASSIIGRANTEAFF
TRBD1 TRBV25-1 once CASSDPGQGPTGELFF
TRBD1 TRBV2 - CASSEALAGTGRGEQYF
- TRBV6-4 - CASSPDWGTDTQYF
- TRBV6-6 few CASSSPLGWEGYTF
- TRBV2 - CASSVPPSGQYF
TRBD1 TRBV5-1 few CASSLGPIWTGPLNEKLFF
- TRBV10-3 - CAISESTGNYGYTF
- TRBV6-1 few CASSEVGRTDYGYTF
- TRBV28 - CASSSQGGYGYTF
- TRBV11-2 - CASSLRTGQENGQYF
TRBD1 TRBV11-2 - CASSLRQGFYEQYF
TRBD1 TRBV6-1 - CASSAIQGATEAFF
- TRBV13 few CASSLGLGEAFF
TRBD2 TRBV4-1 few CASSQLAGGGDTQYF
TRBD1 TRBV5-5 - CASSLYRPGTENTEAFF
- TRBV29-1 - CSASKKGGGTDTQYF
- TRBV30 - CAWSSRAARTVVGTQYF
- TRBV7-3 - CASSLTAAADNIQYF
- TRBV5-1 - CASSLGAGETQYF
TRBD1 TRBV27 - CASTSPGQGADQPQHF
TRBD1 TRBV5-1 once CASSLGRQGNTDTQYF
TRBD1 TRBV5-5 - CASSLAPGTGNYGYTF
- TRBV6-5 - CASSYSSASAYNEQFF
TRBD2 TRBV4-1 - CASSQEPGTRTSDSEAGELFF
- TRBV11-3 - CASSLGSGNTEAFF
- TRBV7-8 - CASSLSGTPGNEQYF
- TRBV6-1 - CASRRAETSYEQYF
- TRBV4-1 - CASSRGGRDRSGNTIYF
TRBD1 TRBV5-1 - CASSPGQGVKAFF
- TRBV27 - CASSSLRFHEQYF
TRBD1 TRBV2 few CASREQGKNTEAFF
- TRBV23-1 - CASSLPGPTNQPQHF
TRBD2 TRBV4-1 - CASSQDWEGREQFF
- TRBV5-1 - CASSSQGSSYNEQFF
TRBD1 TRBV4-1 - CASSQGQGDGYEQYF